This TCR beta chain appears in the sequencing data of a study of blood T cells in healthy people across ages. Study context: About one barcoded beta molecule per two T cells came from capture by template switching.

Then a second PCR, running roughly 7 to 11 cycles, was carried out with a sample-barcoded 5' primer and a J-beta primer mix. TCRdb analysed the 5' RACE reads with MiXCR anew, one entry per CDR3 protein. The sample has approximately 790,000 distinct CDR3 sequences; around 62% are singletons. This clonotype turned up a few times. Its antigen is unidentified. Findings of the study overall: Diversity of TCR beta per million T cells declined in a roughly linear way with age.

The TCR comes from a man younger than 45 in good health. Sequenced material: blood.

Here the CDR3 reads CASSQGENSYEQYF. The CDR3, as DNA: TGCGCCAGCAGCCAAGGAGAGAACTCCTACGAGCAGTACTTC. The rearrangement uses TRBV4-3 and TRBJ2-7; D not certain. This CDR3 is built from 14 residues. CDR1 and CDR2 from the germline V gene are LGHNA and YSLEER. V lost 1 base to trimming and J lost 0 bases, with 7 bases between them.